This section outlines one T cell receptor (beta chain) sequence together with its context. The time point: blood 4 weeks post-SBRT, at nephrectomy. Noted treatment: 15 Gy SBRT to primary tumor, nephrectomy 4 weeks later. Nephrectomy followed 15 Gy stereotactic body radiation by 4 weeks. TCRdb keeps only in-frame clones here, not all; method: immunoSEQ multiplex PCR. The table shows around 100,000 clones, with approximately 80% occurring only once. This sample is part of a study of radiation and T cells in renal cell carcinoma. The trim removed 2 bases at V and 4 bases at J, leaving 1 base unmatched. This CDR3 has 13 residues. Looked up from germline, CDR1 is SGHNT and CDR2 is YYREEE (reference sequence).

The chain joins TRBV5-4 to TRBJ1-2, with TRBD1 identical over 8 bases. The sequence was obtained from a man aged 55 to 70 with renal cell carcinoma. Sequences were derived from blood, sampled from a patient whose treatment included radiotherapy and nephrectomy. The CDR3 region has the DNA TGTGCCAGCAGCTTAGGGACAGGCTATGGCTACACCTTC. Translation: CASSLGTGYGYTF.